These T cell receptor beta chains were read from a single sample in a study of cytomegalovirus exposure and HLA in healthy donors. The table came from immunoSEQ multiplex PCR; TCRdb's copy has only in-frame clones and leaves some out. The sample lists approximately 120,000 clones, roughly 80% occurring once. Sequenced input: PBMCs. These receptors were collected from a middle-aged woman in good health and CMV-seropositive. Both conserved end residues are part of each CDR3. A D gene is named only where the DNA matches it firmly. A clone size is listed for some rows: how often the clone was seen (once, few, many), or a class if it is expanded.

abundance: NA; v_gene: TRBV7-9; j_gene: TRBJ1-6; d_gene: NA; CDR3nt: TGTGCCAGCAGCTTTGAACAGGGTGATTCACCCCTCCACTTT; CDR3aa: CASSFEQGDSPLHF
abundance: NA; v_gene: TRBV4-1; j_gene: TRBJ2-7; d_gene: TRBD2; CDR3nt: TGCGCCAGCAGCCAAGATAATCTAGCGGGAGGCCCTCCCTACGAGCAGTACTTC; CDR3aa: CASSQDNLAGGPPYEQYF
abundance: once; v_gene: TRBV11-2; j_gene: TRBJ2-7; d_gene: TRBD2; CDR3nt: TGTGCCAGCAGCACATCGACTAGCGGGAAAGACGAGCAGTACTTC; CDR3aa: CASSTSTSGKDEQYF
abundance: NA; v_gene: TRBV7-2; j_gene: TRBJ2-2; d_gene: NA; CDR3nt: TGTGCCAGCAGCTACATATACGACAGCACCGGGGAGCTGTTTTTT; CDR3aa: CASSYIYDSTGELFF
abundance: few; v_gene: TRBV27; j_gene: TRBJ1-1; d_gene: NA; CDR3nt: TGTGCCAGCAGTTTACGGGGGAACACTGAAGCTTTCTTT; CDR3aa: CASSLRGNTEAFF
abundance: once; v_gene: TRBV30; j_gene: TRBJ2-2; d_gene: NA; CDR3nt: TGTGCCTGGAGTGTACTCAAGGGGCTTCTCCGGGGGGAGCTGTTTTTT; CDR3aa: CAWSVLKGLLRGELFF
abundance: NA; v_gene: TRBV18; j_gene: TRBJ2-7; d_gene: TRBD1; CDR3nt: TGTGCCAGCTCACCACCGGGACAGGGGGACTACGAGCAGTACTTC; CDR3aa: CASSPPGQGDYEQYF
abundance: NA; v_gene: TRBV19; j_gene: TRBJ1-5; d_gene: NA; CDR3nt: TGTGCCAGTAGTATAAATTCGGGAAGCAATCAGCCCCAGCATTTT; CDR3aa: CASSINSGSNQPQHF
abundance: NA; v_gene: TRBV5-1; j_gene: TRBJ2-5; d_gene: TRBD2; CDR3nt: TGCGCCAGCAGCTTGGTTCCTAGCGGAGCAGAGACCCAGTACTTC; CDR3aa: CASSLVPSGAETQYF
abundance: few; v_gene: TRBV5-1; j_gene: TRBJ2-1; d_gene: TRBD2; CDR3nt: TGCGCCAGCAGCACACTCGGGGGGAATGAGCAGTTCTTC; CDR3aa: CASSTLGGNEQFF
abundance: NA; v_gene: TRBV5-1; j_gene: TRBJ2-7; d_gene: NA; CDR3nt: TGCGCCAGCAGCTTGGGGGCAGGGGGGAACGAGCAGTACTTC; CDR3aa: CASSLGAGGNEQYF
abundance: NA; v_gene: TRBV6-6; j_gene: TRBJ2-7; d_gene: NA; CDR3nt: TGTGCCAGCAGTCCCCCATCCTACGAGCAGTACTTC; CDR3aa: CASSPPSYEQYF
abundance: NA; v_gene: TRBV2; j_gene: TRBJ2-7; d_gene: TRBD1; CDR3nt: TGTGCCAGCAGTACACCGGGACAGGGAGCCTACGAGCAGTACTTC; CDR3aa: CASSTPGQGAYEQYF
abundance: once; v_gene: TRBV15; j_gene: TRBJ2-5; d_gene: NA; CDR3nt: TGTGCCACCAGCAGAGAGGGGGGGCTCTGGACTAGCCAAGAGACCCAGTACTTC; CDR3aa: CATSREGGLWTSQETQYF
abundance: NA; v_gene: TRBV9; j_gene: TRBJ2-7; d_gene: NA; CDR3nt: TGTGCCAGCAGCCCATGGACTACAACCTACGAGCAGTACTTC; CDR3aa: CASSPWTTTYEQYF